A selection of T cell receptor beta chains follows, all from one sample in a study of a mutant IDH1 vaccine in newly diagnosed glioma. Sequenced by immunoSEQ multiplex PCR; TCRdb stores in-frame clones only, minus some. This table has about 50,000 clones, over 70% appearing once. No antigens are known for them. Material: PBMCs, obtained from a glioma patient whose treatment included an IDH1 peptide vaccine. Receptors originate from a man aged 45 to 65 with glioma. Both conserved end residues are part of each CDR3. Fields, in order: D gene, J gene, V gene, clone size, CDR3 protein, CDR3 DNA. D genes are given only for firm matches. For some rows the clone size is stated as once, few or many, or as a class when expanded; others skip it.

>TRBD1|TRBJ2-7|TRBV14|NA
CASSPRDSYYEQYF
TGTGCCAGCAGCCCACGGGACAGTTACTACGAGCAGTACTTC
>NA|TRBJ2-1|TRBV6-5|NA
CASRKGPNNEQFF
TGTGCCAGCAGAAAGGGACCTAACAATGAGCAGTTCTTC
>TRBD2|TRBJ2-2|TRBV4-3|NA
CASSQDNSESSGGYTGELFF
TGCGCCAGCAGCCAAGATAATTCGGAATCTAGCGGGGGGTATACCGGGGAGCTGTTTTTT
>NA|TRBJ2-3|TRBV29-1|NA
CSVEGERGRTDTQYF
TGCAGCGTTGAAGGTGAGAGGGGCCGCACAGATACGCAGTATTTT
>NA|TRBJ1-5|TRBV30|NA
CAWSTAGPLGAQPQHF
TGTGCCTGGAGTACCGCGGGGCCGCTTGGGGCTCAGCCCCAGCATTTT
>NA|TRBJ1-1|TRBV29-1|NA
CSVEPLMNTEAFF
TGCAGCGTTGAACCTCTAATGAACACTGAAGCTTTCTTT
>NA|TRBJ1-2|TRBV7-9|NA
CASEVGGNYGYTF
TGTGCCAGCGAGGTGGGGGGTAACTATGGCTACACCTTC
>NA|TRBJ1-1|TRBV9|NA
CASSSSGDTEAFF
TGTGCCAGCAGCTCGAGCGGGGACACTGAAGCTTTCTTT
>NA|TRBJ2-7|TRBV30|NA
CANGPFYEQYF
TGTGCCAACGGACCGTTTTACGAGCAGTACTTC
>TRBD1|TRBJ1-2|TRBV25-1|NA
CASSEGGTGANGYTF
TGTGCCAGCAGTGAGGGCGGGACAGGCGCGAATGGCTACACCTTC
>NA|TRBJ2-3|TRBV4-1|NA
CASSRTDTQYF
TGCGCCAGCAGCCGCACAGATACGCAGTATTTT
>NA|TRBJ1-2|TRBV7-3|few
CASSSEGFGYTF
TGTGCCAGCAGCTCCGAGGGATTTGGCTACACCTTC
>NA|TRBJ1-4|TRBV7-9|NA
CASRENAGEKLFF
TGTGCCAGCAGGGAAAATGCGGGTGAAAAACTGTTTTTT
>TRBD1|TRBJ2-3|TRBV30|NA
CAWSLDRGTQYF
TGTGCCTGGAGTCTCGACAGGGGCACGCAGTATTTT
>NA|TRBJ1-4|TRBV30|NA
CAWSGTASGGAEKLFF
TGTGCCTGGAGTGGGACAGCCTCTGGGGGGGCTGAAAAACTGTTTTTT
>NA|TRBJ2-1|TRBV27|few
CASSSGGPSYNEQFF
TGTGCCAGCAGCTCCGGAGGACCGTCCTACAATGAGCAGTTCTTC
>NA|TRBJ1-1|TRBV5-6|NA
CASSLGGPGVIMNTEAFF
TGTGCCAGCAGCTTGGGGGGCCCGGGAGTCATCATGAACACTGAAGCTTTCTTT
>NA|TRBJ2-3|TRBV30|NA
CAWSVEDSRPDTQYF
TGTGCCTGGAGTGTGGAGGACAGCCGCCCAGATACGCAGTATTTT
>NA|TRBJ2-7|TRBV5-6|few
CASSIRPGAVNYEQYF
TGTGCCAGCAGCATCCGCCCCGGGGCGGTAAACTACGAGCAGTACTTC
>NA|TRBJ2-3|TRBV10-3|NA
CAIQGGGQATDTQYF
TGTGCCATCCAAGGGGGGGGACAGGCTACAGATACGCAGTATTTT
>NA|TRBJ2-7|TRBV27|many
CASAPLTVWGSSYEQYF
TGTGCCAGCGCTCCCCTTACAGTTTGGGGGAGCTCCTACGAGCAGTACTTC
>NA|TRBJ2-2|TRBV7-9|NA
CASSWSSNTGELFF
TGTGCCAGCAGCTGGAGTTCGAACACCGGGGAGCTGTTTTTT
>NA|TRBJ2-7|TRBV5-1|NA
CASSLGVGRTDEQYF
TGCGCCAGCAGCTTGGGAGTAGGGAGAACTGACGAGCAGTACTTC
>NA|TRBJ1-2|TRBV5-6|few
CASSSNYGYTF
TGTGCCAGCAGCAGCAACTATGGCTACACCTTC
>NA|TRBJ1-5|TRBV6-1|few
CASSDLYNQPQHF
TGTGCCAGCAGTGACCTGTACAATCAGCCCCAGCATTTT
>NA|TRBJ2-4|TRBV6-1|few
CATRGTGENIQYF
TGTGCCACTAGGGGGACGGGAGAAAACATTCAGTACTTC
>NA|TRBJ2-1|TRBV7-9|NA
CALWGDEQFF
TGTGCCCTCTGGGGCGATGAGCAGTTCTTC
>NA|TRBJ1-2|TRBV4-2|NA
CASSQGLSANYGYTF
TGTGCCAGCAGCCAAGGACTATCCGCTAACTATGGCTACACCTTC
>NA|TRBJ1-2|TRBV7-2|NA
CASSQRVRTPPVVTF
TGTGCCAGCAGCCAAAGGGTCAGAACCCCGCCAGTGGTCACCTTC
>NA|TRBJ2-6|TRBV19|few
CASSLQGRAGANVLTF
TGTGCCAGTAGTTTACAGGGAAGGGCTGGGGCCAACGTCCTGACTTTC
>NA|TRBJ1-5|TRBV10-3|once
CAISESRENQPQHF
TGTGCCATCAGTGAGTCAAGGGAGAATCAGCCCCAGCATTTT
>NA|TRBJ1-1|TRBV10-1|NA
CASSETLTDTEAFF
TGCGCCAGCAGTGAGACCCTCACGGACACTGAAGCTTTCTTT
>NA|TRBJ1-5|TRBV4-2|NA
CASSQEQGGQPQHF
TGTGCCAGCAGCCAAGAGCAGGGCGGCCAGCCCCAGCATTTT
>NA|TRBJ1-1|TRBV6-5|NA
CASRGGEAFF
TGTGCCAGCAGGGGGGGAGAAGCTTTCTTT
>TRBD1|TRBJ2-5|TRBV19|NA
CASSIYRDSQETQYF
TGTGCCAGTAGTATATACCGGGACAGCCAAGAGACCCAGTACTTC
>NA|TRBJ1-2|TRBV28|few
CASSLFPTYGYTF
TGTGCCAGCAGTTTATTCCCGACATATGGCTACACCTTC
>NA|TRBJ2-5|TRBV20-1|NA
CSASSGVTQYF
TGCAGTGCTAGCTCCGGGGTGACCCAGTACTTC
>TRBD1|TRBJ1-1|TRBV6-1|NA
CASCRGRVAEAFF
TGTGCCAGCTGCAGGGGGCGCGTCGCTGAAGCTTTCTTT
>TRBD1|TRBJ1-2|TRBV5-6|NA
CASSQGQGIHYGYTF
TGTGCCAGCAGCCAAGGACAGGGGATACACTATGGCTACACCTTC
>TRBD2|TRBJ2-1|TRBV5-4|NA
CASSSSAGAFF
TGTGCCAGCAGCTCCTCAGCGGGGGCGTTCTTC
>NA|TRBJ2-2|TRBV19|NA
CASSIDRGDSTGELFF
TGTGCCAGTAGTATAGATCGCGGGGACAGCACCGGGGAGCTGTTTTTT
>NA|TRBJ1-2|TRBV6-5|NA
CASSFAGIGYGYTF
TGTGCCAGCAGTTTCGCAGGGATAGGCTATGGCTACACCTTC
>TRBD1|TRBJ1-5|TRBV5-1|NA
CASSWGGTGGNQPQHF
TGCGCCAGCAGCTGGGGAGGGACAGGGGGCAATCAGCCCCAGCATTTT
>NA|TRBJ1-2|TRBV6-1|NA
CASSEAGGPNYGYTF
TGTGCCAGCAGTGAAGCCGGGGGCCCCAACTATGGCTACACCTTC
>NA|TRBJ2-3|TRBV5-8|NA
CASSLTGSTDTQYF
TGTGCCAGCAGCCTCACAGGGAGCACAGATACGCAGTATTTT
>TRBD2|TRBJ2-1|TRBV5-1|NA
CASTRLAGGGVNEQFF
TGCGCCAGCACGAGACTAGCGGGGGGGGGCGTCAATGAGCAGTTCTTC
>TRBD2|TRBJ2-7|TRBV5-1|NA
CASSLVAGEGEQYF
TGCGCCAGCAGCTTGGTGGCGGGGGAAGGCGAGCAGTACTTC
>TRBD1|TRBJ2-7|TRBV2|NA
CASRVRDRGLEQYF
TGTGCCAGCAGAGTACGGGACAGGGGGCTCGAGCAGTACTTC
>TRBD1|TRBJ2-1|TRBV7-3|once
CASSLTGTARRYNEQFF
TGTGCCAGCAGCTTAACAGGGACAGCCCGGAGGTACAATGAGCAGTTCTTC
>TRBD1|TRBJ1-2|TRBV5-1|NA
CASSPGTASSNYGYTF
TGCGCCAGCAGCCCGGGGACAGCCAGTTCCAACTATGGCTACACCTTC
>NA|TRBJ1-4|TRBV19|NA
CASNERINEKLFF
TGTGCCAGTAATGAGAGGATCAATGAAAAACTGTTTTTT
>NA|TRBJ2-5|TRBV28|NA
CANFVKTQYF
TGTGCCAACTTCGTAAAAACCCAGTACTTC
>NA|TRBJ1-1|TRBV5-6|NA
CASSFGGLGTEAFF
TGTGCCAGCAGCTTTGGCGGGTTGGGGACTGAAGCTTTCTTT
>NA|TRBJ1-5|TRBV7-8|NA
CASSLARNSNQPQHF
TGTGCCAGCAGCTTAGCGAGAAATAGCAATCAGCCCCAGCATTTT
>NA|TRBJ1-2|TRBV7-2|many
CASSSPDSRAGGYTF
TGTGCCAGCAGCTCCCCCGATAGCAGGGCGGGTGGCTACACCTTC
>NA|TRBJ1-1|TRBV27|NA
CASSQAGRAFF
TGTGCCAGCAGTCAGGCAGGTCGGGCTTTCTTT
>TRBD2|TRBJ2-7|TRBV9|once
CASSPKFSGGYEQYF
TGTGCCAGCTCCCCCAAGTTTAGCGGGGGTTACGAGCAGTACTTC